This T cell receptor (beta chain) was documented in a study of monozygotic twins with inflammatory bowel disease (dated 2019 in TCRdb). Some background on the complete study: A total of some 28 monozygotic twin pairs were included in the full study, comprising nine German pairs (four IBD-concordant, five IBD-discordant) and 19 IBD-discordant Danish pairs. Within discordant pairs, disease-associated traits were sought mainly by comparing IBD patients with their genetically identical healthy co-twins. Each individual had, on average, about 151 000 unique TCRalpha sequences and 181 000 unique TCRbeta sequences available for analysis.

From each donor, a roughly 2.7 ml peripheral blood sample was collected into PAXgene tubes and kept at -80 degrees C. Total RNA was isolated from whole blood with the PAXgene blood miRNA kit on an automated QIAcube, without T cell sorting. Peripheral blood from monozygotic twin pairs concordant or discordant for inflammatory bowel disease was subjected to deep TCRalpha and TCRbeta repertoire profiling with unique molecular barcoding. Smoking habits were recorded for all twin pairs, and each individual was classified as a current, former or never smoker. Library creation used 5' RACE. Each TCR library was prepared from about 3.5 ug of total RNA. For each sample, cDNA synthesis was carried out in eight separate reactions using SMARTScribe reverse transcriptase. Unique molecular identifiers containing a 6-nucleotide sample barcode were introduced through template switching during cDNA synthesis. TCRalpha and TCRbeta cDNA was amplified by two nested PCRs of around 15 and 9 cycles, with bead purification after each PCR. Before amplification, the cDNA was both treated with uracil DNA-glycosylase and purified with the QIAquick PCR purification kit. The second PCR added Illumina TruSeq-compatible adapters along with sample-specific barcodes. Library quality and concentration were assessed using TapeStation and Qubit, and 4.5 to 5.5 ng of each library was pooled. Pooled libraries were sequenced on an Illumina HiSeq2500 single-index Rapid Run with 2 x 100 bp reads and custom sequencing primers. In the source study's methods: MiGEC version 1.2.6 was used for UMI-based consensus assembly, which corrected PCR and sequencing errors. MiXCR version 2.1.1 was used to carry out V(D)J alignment, clonotype assembly and CDR3 extraction. To normalise gene usage, clonotype sharing and MAIT/NKT TCR abundance, the top 1000, 10 000 and 20 000 clonotypes in each sample were analysed. After downsampling to 27 000 UMIs, diversity was calculated as the inverse Simpson index using the vegan R package. Paired Mann-Whitney U tests were applied to discordant twin pairs, with Benjamini-Hochberg correction for multiple testing. Each entry corresponds to one CDR3 protein sequence from reads that TCRdb reprocessed, and DNA is not given. The V and J calls were determined by TCRdb, not by the authors. The sample table includes tens of thousands of distinct CDR3 sequences. The top ten clonotypes cover about 8% of the sample.

The CDR3 contains 15 residues, cysteine and phenylalanine counted. No DNA accompanies this entry. Per the germline V gene, SNHLY is the CDR1 and FYNNEI is the CDR2. As regards this clonotype: Its antigen is not yet known.

The paper's findings and limits, for the study overall: Background noise and inter-individual variability may have been introduced into the repertoires by the differing immunosuppressive treatments among patients. Compared with healthy twins, IBD patients had fewer clonotypes in common with other individuals, a difference most pronounced in patients showing signs of disease activity. The results gave no support for a single strong signal or clonotype linked to IBD. No difference in repertoire similarity was observed between concordant and discordant twins, possibly owing to limited statistical power. Distinction between different T cell subtypes could not be achieved in the analysis. TCRbeta repertoire diversity, by inverse Simpson index, was decreased in IBD patients compared with their healthy co-twins.

The sample was blood. This clonotype originated in a human donor with ulcerative colitis or Crohn's disease, or a healthy co-twin of an affected twin (not recorded which). The chain is assembled from TRBV2 and TRBJ2-3; TCRdb's D call of TRBD1 is untestable without DNA. The CDR3 has the sequence CTSSDLKGGTDTQYF.